This T cell receptor beta chain was profiled in a study of T cell repertoires in cytomegalovirus infection. Study-wide background: CMV infection together with matching HLA type was indicated by public TCR beta signatures. Study-level points and caveats: Cumulated frequencies of public TCR beta families served to identify carriers of CMV plus the relevant HLA.

J was trimmed by 4 bases and V by 1 base; bases with no gene match: 14. The CDR3 covers 18 residues. Germline loops: CDR1 LGHDT, CDR2 YNNKEL (reference sequence). To note about this clonotype: Its antigen is unknown.

MiXCR, applied by TCRdb to the reads, yields one record per CDR3 protein. The sample lists roughly 220,000 distinct CDR3 sequences; 30% to 45% were seen once. The source material was CD8+ T cells from cultured PBMCs, sampled from culture after CMV antigen stimulation. The origin of this receptor is a human donor in good health (CMV status not recorded). Some clones in this sample may be carry-over from other donors' samples. The rearrangement joins TRBV3-1 to TRBJ2-7; 9 positions match TRBD2. The chain's CDR3 is CASSQVSRGGAKGYEQYF. CDR3 coding DNA: TGTGCCAGCAGCCAAGTCTCCCGCGGGGGGGCCAAGGGGTACGAGCAGTACTTC.